This entry features one TCR beta chain sequence. What it binds is not known. This sample is drawn from a study of shared clonotypes between healthy human individuals. Profiling relied on immunoSEQ multiplex PCR, and the TCRdb table lists in-frame clones only, not all of them. This table holds 2 million to 2.5 million clones, approximately 96% found once. CDR1 is LNHDA and CDR2 is SQIVND in the germline V gene (reference sequence). The J segment lost 3 bases and the V segment lost 3 bases, leaving 6 bases of the junction unmatched. CDR3 size: 17 residues. Study outcomes and limitations: Larger estimated richness was generally seen in naive subsets than in memory subsets.

The rearrangement joins TRBV19 to TRBJ2-6; the match to TRBD1 covers 9 bases. Specimen: naive CD4+ T cells sorted from blood. Subset in this sample: CD45RA+ positively selected. The receptor was isolated from a young man in good health. CDR3 region: CASSIGTGKHGANVLTF. The CDR3, as DNA: TGTGCCAGTAGTATCGGGACAGGGAAGCATGGGGCCAACGTCCTGACTTTC.